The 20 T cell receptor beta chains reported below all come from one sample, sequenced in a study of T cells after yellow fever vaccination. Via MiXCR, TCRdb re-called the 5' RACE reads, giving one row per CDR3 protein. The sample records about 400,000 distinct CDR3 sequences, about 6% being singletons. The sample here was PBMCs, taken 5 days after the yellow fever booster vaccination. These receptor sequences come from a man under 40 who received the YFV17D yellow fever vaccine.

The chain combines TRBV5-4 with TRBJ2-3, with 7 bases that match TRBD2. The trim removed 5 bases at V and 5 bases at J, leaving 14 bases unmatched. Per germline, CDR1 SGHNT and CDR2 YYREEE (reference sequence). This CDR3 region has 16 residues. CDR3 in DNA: TGTGCCAGCAGACCCCGCGGGGCGGGAGTTGGAGATACGCAGTATTTT. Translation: CASRPRGAGVGDTQYF.

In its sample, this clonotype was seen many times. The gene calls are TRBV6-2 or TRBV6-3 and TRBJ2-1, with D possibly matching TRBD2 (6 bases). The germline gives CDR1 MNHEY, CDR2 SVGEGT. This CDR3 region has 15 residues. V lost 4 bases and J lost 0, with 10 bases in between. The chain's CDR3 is CASSSDGSSYNEQFF. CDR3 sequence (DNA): TGTGCCAGCAGTTCTGACGGGAGCTCCTACAATGAGCAGTTCTTC.

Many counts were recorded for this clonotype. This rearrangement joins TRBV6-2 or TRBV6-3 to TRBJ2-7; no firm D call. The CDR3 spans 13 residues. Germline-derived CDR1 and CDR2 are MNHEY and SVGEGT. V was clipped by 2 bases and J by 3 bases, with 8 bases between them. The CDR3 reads CASSYDSSYEQYF. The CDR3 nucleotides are TGTGCCAGCAGTTACGATTCTAGCTACGAGCAGTACTTC.

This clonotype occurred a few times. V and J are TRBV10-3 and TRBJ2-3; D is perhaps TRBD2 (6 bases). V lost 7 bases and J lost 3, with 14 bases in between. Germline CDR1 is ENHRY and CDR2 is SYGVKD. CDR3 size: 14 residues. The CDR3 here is CAINGPSVTDTQYF. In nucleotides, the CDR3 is TGTGCCATCAACGGGCCTAGCGTAACAGATACGCAGTATTTT.

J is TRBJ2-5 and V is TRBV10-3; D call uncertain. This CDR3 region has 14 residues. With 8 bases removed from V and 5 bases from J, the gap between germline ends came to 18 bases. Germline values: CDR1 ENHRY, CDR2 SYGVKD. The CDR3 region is CAIGIGDLGETQYF. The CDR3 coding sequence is TGTGCCATCGGGATTGGAGACCTGGGGGAGACCCAGTACTTC.

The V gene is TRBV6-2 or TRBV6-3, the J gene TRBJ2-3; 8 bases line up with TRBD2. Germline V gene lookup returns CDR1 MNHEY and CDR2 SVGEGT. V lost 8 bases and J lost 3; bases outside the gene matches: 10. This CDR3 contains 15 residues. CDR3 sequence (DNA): TGTGCCAGCCGGGTGGGCGGGAGGAGGACAGATACGCAGTATTTT. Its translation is CASRVGGRRTDTQYF.

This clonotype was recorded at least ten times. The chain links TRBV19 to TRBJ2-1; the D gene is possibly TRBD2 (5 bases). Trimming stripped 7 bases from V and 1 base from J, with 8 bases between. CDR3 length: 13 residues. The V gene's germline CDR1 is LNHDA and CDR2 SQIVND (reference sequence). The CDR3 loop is CASTGGSYNEQFF. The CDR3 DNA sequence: TGTGCCAGTACGGGCGGGTCCTACAATGAGCAGTTCTTC.

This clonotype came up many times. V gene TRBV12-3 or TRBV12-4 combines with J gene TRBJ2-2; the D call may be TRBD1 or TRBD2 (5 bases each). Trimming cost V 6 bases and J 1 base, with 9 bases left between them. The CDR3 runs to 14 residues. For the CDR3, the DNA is TGTGCCAGCAGACGGGACCAGAACACCGGGGAGCTGTTTTTT. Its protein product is CASRRDQNTGELFF.

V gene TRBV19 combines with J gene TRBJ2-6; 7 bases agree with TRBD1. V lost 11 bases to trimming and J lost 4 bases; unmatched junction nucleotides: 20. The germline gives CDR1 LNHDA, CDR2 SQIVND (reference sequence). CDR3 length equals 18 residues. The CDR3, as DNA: TGTGCCTCCAGGGGGAGCGGCATTCTGGGTACAGGGGCCAACGTCCTGACTTTC. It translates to CASRGSGILGTGANVLTF.

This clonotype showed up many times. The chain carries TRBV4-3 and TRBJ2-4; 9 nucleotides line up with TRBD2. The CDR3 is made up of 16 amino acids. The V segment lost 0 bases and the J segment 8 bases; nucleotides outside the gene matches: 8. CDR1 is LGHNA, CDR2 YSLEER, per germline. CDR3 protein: CASSQERSGSGDIQYF. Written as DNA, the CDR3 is TGCGCCAGCAGCCAAGAGCGTAGCGGGAGTGGAGACATTCAGTACTTC.

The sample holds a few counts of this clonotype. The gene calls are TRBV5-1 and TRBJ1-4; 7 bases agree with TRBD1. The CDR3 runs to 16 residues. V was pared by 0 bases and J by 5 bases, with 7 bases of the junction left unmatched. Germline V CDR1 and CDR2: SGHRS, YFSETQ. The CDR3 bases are TGCGCCAGCAGCTTGGGGGGCTCGGGACAGAATGAAAAACTGTTTTTT. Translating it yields CASSLGGSGQNEKLFF.

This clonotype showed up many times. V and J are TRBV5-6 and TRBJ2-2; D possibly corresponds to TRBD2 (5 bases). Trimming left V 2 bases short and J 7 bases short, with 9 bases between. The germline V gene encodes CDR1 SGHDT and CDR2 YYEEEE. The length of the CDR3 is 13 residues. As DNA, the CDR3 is TGTGCCAGCAGCTTAGAGGGATTCGGGGAGCTGTTTTTT. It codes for CASSLEGFGELFF. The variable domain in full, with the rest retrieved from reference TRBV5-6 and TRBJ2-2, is DAGVTQSPTHLIKTRGQQVTLRCSPKSGHDTVSWYQQALGQGPQFIFQYYEEEERQRGNFPDRFSGHQFPNYSSELNVNALLLGDSALYLCASSLEGFGELFFGEGSRLTVL.

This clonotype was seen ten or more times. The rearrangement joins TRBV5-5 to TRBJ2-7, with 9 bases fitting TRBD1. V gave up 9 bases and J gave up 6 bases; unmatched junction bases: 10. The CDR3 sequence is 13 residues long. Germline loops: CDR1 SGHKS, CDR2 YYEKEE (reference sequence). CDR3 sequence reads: CATTENRGPEQYF. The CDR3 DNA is TGTGCCACCACAGAGAACAGGGGGCCCGAGCAGTACTTC. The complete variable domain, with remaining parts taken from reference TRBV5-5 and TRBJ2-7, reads DAGVTQSPTHLIKTRGQQVTLRCSPISGHKSVSWYQQVLGQGPQFIFQYYEKEERGRGNFPDRFSARQFPNYSSELNVNALLLGDSALYLCATTENRGPEQYFGPGTRLTVT.

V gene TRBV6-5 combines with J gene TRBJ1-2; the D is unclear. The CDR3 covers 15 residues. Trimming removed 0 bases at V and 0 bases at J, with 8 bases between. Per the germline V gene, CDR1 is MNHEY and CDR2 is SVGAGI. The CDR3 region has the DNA TGTGCCAGCAGTTACTCGGTCTCTTCTAACTATGGCTACACCTTC. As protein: CASSYSVSSNYGYTF.

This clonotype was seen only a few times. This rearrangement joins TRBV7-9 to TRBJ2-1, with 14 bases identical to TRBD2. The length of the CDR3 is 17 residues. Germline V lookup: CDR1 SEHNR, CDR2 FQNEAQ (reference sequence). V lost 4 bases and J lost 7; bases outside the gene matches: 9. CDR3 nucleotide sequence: TGTGCCAGCAGCTCTGACCCGGGGACTAGCGGGAGTAATGAGCAGTTCTTC. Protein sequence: CASSSDPGTSGSNEQFF.

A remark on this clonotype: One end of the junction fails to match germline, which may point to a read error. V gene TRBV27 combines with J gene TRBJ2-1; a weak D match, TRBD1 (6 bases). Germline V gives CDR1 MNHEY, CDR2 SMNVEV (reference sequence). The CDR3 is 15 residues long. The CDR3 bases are TGTGCCAGCAGTTTATCGGGGGCAGGTTACAATGAGCGGTTCTTC. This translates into CASSLSGAGYNERFF.

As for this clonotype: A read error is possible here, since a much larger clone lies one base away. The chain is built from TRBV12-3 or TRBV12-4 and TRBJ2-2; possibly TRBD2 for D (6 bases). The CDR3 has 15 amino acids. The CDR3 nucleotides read TGTCCCAGCAGTTTGGGCCAGGGAGGCACCGGGGAGCTGTTTTTT. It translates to CPSSLGQGGTGELFF.

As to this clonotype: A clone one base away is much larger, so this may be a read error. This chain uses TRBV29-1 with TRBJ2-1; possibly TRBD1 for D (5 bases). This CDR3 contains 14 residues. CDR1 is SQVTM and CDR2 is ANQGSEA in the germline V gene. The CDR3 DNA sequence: TGCATCGCCCAGGGCCAAGACACACGTAATGAGCAGTTCTTC. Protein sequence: CIAQGQDTRNEQFF.

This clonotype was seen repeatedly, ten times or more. CDR3 sequence: CASTVGTSGNEQFF. The CDR3 DNA reads as TGTGCCAGCACTGTCGGGACTAGCGGAAATGAGCAGTTCTTC. The chain couples TRBV12-3 or TRBV12-4 to TRBJ2-1, with 11 bases fitting TRBD2. The V and J ends lost 7 bases and 7 bases, in that order; junction bases with no gene match: 6. This CDR3 has 14 amino acids.

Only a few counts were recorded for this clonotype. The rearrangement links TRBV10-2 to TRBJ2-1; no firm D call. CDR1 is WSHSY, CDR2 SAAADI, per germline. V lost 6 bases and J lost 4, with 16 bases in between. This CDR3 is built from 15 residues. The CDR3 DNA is TGCGCCAGCAGCGTACATGTCCCCTCTTACAATGAGCAGTTCTTC. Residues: CASSVHVPSYNEQFF.